The 4 T cell receptor beta chains presented below share a single source sample, sequenced in a study of cytomegalovirus exposure and HLA in healthy donors (dated by TCRdb to about 2017). Library generation was performed with the immunoSEQ multiplex PCR assay. A mixture of 60 forward primers for TCR Vbeta segments and 13 reverse primers for TCR Jbeta segments was used in the multiplex PCR. The immuneACCESS repertoire file appears here via TCRdb, limited to in-frame rearrangements. These files lack a portion of the clones; in checked studies, under half of the deficit traces to unresolved V genes, and the cause of the others is not known. Present in this sample are about 130,000 clones, around 73% of which were seen just once. Roughly 11% of the sample is held by the ten biggest clonotypes. Sample: PBMCs. The receptors stem from a man aged 30 to 39 in good health and CMV-seropositive.

This chain connects TRBV6-1 to TRBJ2-5; D might be TRBD2 (5 bases). Germline CDR1 and CDR2: MNHNS and SASEGT. V shed 1 base and J shed 4 bases, with 16 bases lying between them. The CDR3 totals 16 residues. The chain's CDR3 is CASSEGPYEGRETQYF. In nucleotides, the CDR3 is TGTGCCAGCAGTGAAGGGCCATATGAGGGCCGAGAGACCCAGTACTTC.

This chain links TRBV9 with TRBJ1-3; D might be TRBD1 (6 bases). V was shortened by 3 bases and J by 0 bases, with 13 bases between the two germline ends. CDR1 and CDR2 (germline): SGDLS, YYNGEE. CDR3 length equals 16 residues. The CDR3 DNA is TGTGCCAGCAGCGGAGGGGGTATTAGCTCTGGAAACACCATATATTTT. This encodes CASSGGGISSGNTIYF.

This clone has just a few counts. This chain's CDR3 is CASSQVGLLGILYEQYF. CDR3 coding DNA: TGTGCCAGCAGCCAAGTCGGACTGCTCGGGATTCTATACGAGCAGTACTTC. The J gene is TRBJ2-7, the V gene TRBV4-2, with D perhaps TRBD2 (5 bases). Per germline, CDR1 LGHNA and CDR2 YNFKEQ. V was clipped by 1 base and J by 4 bases, with 20 bases between them. This CDR3 has 17 amino acids.

V usage is TRBV7-2 and J usage is TRBJ1-1, with D possibly matching TRBD1 (6 bases). The V gene's germline CDR1 is SGHTA and CDR2 FQGNSA. The CDR3 extends over 13 amino acids. V dropped 5 bases and J dropped 4 bases, with 11 bases sitting between them. The CDR3 is CASSTGYGTEAFF. CDR3 DNA: TGTGCCAGCAGCACAGGGTATGGCACTGAAGCTTTCTTT.